This T cell receptor beta chain was profiled in a study of molecular identifiers for immune sequencing clone quantification. Trimming pared 0 bases from V and 3 bases from J, leaving 7 bases between. The CDR3 runs 13 residues. The germline V gene encodes CDR1 GTSNPN and CDR2 SVGIG (reference sequence). MiXCR was run by TCRdb on the PCR reads, yielding one entry per CDR3 protein. This table has about 300,000 distinct CDR3 sequences, about a fifth appearing once. Every naive CD8 library was made from between about 18,000 and 1,100,000 sorted cells with 10%, 30% or 50% RNA. In its sample, this clonotype was seen many times.

This clonotype was sampled from a human donor in good health. Some libraries in this study had Jurkat cell RNA spiked in. The sequenced sample was naive CD8+ T cells from blood, with Jurkat cell RNA spiked in. Described subset: FACS-sorted CD8+CD4-CCR7+CD45RA+ naive T cells. This rearrangement joins TRBV30 to TRBJ2-3; D is unclear. The CDR3 DNA is TGTGCCTGGAGTGTGTTGGAAACAGATACGCAGTATTTT. It codes for CAWSVLETDTQYF.